Listed below are T cell receptor beta chains from one sample, sequenced in a study of chemoradiotherapy in HPV16-positive cancers. Produced via immunoSEQ multiplex PCR; TCRdb's table is partial and in-frame only. The repertoire consists of 7,000 or so clones, with 65% to 75% occurring once and the leading ten covering 5% to 6.5%. The sequences come from tumor tissue, collected from a patient who underwent chemoradiotherapy. Receptors originate from a human donor with HPV-associated anogenital cancer. CDR3s leave out the opening cysteine and the closing phenylalanine or tryptophan. D genes are given only for firm matches.

v_gene,d_gene,j_gene,CDR3aa
TRBV7-3,TRBD2,TRBJ2-3,ASSLMASGGAGDTQY
TRBV30,NA,TRBJ1-1,AWSDSGRGAEAF
TRBV10-3,NA,TRBJ1-5,AISEYYSTLVGRNQPQH
TRBV27,TRBD1,TRBJ2-1,ASSLLGQGVPYNEQF
TRBV15,NA,TRBJ1-5,ATSRGTFREPQH
TRBV2,NA,TRBJ2-3,ASSRVGTDTQY
TRBV5-1,NA,TRBJ1-2,ASSLPGNYGYT
TRBV5-1,NA,TRBJ2-2,ASSKETGELF
TRBV7-3,TRBD2,TRBJ2-5,ASSLNSGRGQETQY
TRBV6-6,NA,TRBJ2-2,ASSYNRVSTGELF
TRBV6-1,NA,TRBJ1-3,ASSLDGFSGNTIY
TRBV10-1,TRBD1,TRBJ1-1,ASARDRVTEAF
TRBV7-2,TRBD2,TRBJ2-5,ASSQPPSGERETQY
TRBV5-1,TRBD2,TRBJ2-2,ASSLWGGNTGELF
TRBV5-5,TRBD1,TRBJ1-5,ASSGDRGRGQPQH
TRBV10-2,NA,TRBJ2-7,ASGSYEQY
TRBV19,NA,TRBJ2-5,ASSIIQGQETQY
TRBV30,NA,TRBJ2-3,AWNPGADTQY
TRBV30,NA,TRBJ2-1,AWRRYPYNEQF
TRBV9,TRBD1,TRBJ2-3,ASSLTPGTGSTDTQY
TRBV27,TRBD1,TRBJ2-1,ASRGTGGSYNEQF
TRBV7-9,NA,TRBJ1-1,ASRYTGTNLTEAF
TRBV13,NA,TRBJ1-2,ASSSQGDGYT
TRBV5-6,NA,TRBJ1-1,ASSPGGPLNTEAF
TRBV6-5,NA,TRBJ2-1,ASSWGTTYNEQF
TRBV7-2,TRBD1,TRBJ1-1,ASNRDRGSEAF
TRBV2,TRBD1,TRBJ1-1,ASSVARGGTEAF
TRBV28,NA,TRBJ1-2,ASSLAGRNGYT
TRBV5-1,NA,TRBJ1-3,ASSLAAGNTIY
TRBV2,NA,TRBJ2-1,ASSPGPYNEQF
TRBV5-6,NA,TRBJ2-5,ASSLDRNIGTQY
TRBV5-1,NA,TRBJ2-5,ASSLGLQETQY
TRBV29-1,NA,TRBJ1-2,SVGERAYGYT
TRBV6-4,NA,TRBJ2-3,ASSDSGRSTDTQY
TRBV6-5,NA,TRBJ1-3,ASSWGGRAHGNTIY
TRBV5-1,TRBD1,TRBJ1-6,ASRPSTGENSPLH
TRBV5-4,TRBD2,TRBJ2-3,ASSLGLAGNPQY
TRBV6-4,TRBD2,TRBJ2-3,ASSERGGTDTQY
TRBV5-1,NA,TRBJ2-1,ASSGGASKVNEQF
TRBV6-1,NA,TRBJ2-7,ASSVGLYEQY
TRBV5-1,NA,TRBJ1-2,ASRGQQGNYGYT
TRBV5-1,NA,TRBJ2-7,ASSLDGSYEQY
TRBV2,NA,TRBJ2-7,ASRKDSDEQY
TRBV6-6,NA,TRBJ2-7,ASSLQESSYEQY
TRBV5-6,NA,TRBJ1-1,ASSLGLDAF
TRBV5-5,NA,TRBJ2-1,ASSSQGNEQF
TRBV4-1,TRBD1,TRBJ2-7,ASSQVPGQNYEQY
TRBV27,NA,TRBJ2-3,ASSRLPQEDTQY
TRBV14,NA,TRBJ1-4,ASSHSREKLF
TRBV5-1,TRBD1,TRBJ1-2,ASREQGQEGYT
TRBV27,TRBD1,TRBJ1-4,ASSLHRGSEKLF
TRBV13,NA,TRBJ2-1,ASSLDAGNEQF
TRBV2,NA,TRBJ1-2,ASGIRWSGYT
TRBV6-6,TRBD1,TRBJ1-5,ASSPGQDNQPQH
TRBV30,NA,TRBJ1-4,AWSVQWGNEKLF
TRBV7-5,NA,TRBJ1-1,VRTARGPGNTEAF
TRBV9,TRBD1,TRBJ1-6,ASSLGQGNSPLH
TRBV19,TRBD1,TRBJ1-2,ATSGQGISGYT
TRBV9,TRBD1,TRBJ2-2,ASSIYTRRDRVTGELF